This T cell receptor (beta chain) was identified during a study of T cells in Graves' hyperthyroidism and ophthalmopathy. Authors of the study amplified TCR beta CDR3 regions from RNA transcripts. In the first-round RT-PCR of the TCR CDR3, the HTBI primer set was used. TCRdb processed the multiplex PCR reads anew with MiXCR; each CDR3 protein has one entry. The profile covers some 650,000 distinct CDR3 sequences, with approximately 16% appearing a single time and 3% to 4% taken by the ten largest. The CDR3 length is 16 residues. V was trimmed by 5 bases and J by 4 bases, leaving 19 bases between them. Clinical Activity Scores of at least 3, NOSPECS grades of at least 4 and durations under 3 months characterized ophthalmopathy patients.

Input material: blood. The origin of this receptor is a woman between 40 and 55 years old with Graves' ophthalmopathy. This chain uses TRBV12-3 or TRBV12-4 with TRBJ2-3; maybe TRBD1 (6 bases). The CDR3 DNA follows: TGTGCCAGCAGTACTTTGGCCTCAGGGGTGGCAGATACGCAGTATTTT. The encoded protein is CASSTLASGVADTQYF.